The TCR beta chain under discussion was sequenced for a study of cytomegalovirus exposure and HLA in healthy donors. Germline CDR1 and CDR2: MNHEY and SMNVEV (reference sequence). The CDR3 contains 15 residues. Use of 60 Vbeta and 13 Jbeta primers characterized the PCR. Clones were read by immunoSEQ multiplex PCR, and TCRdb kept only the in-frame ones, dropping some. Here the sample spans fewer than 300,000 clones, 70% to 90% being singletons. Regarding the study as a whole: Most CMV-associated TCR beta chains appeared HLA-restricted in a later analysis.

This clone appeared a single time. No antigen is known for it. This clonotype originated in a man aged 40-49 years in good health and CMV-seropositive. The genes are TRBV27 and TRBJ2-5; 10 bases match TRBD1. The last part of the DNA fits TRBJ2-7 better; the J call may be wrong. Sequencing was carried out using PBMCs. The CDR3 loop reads CASSAYPGQGYEQYF. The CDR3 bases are TGTGCCAGCAGTGCCTATCCGGGACAGGGGTACGAGCAGTACTTC.